Below, 22 T cell receptor beta chains from the same sample are listed, as sequenced in a study of cytomegalovirus exposure and HLA in healthy donors. PCR used 60 Vbeta primers and 13 Jbeta primers. Clones were sequenced by immunoSEQ multiplex PCR, and TCRdb holds only the in-frame ones, with some missing. The sample lists 150,000 or so clones, approximately 78% occurring once. Sequenced: PBMCs. The receptors stem from a woman aged 35 to 49 in good health and CMV-seronegative.

This clone was seen only a few times. The chain employs TRBV6-1 and TRBJ1-2; unclear D gene. Trimming removed 3 bases from V and 0 bases from J, with 11 bases in between. This CDR3 region has 15 residues. Germline V CDR1 and CDR2: MNHNS, SASEGT. The CDR3 protein is CASSDWARTNYGYTF. The CDR3 bases are TGTGCCAGCAGTGATTGGGCACGGACTAACTATGGCTACACCTTC.

The genes are TRBV7-9 and TRBJ2-1, with 9 bases fitting TRBD1. Looked up from germline, CDR1 is SEHNR and CDR2 is FQNEAQ (reference sequence). With V trimmed by 8 bases and J by 0 bases, 5 bases remained unmatched. The CDR3 covers 15 residues. CDR3 region: CASDETGGSYNEQFF. DNA of the CDR3: TGTGCCAGCGACGAGACAGGGGGCTCCTACAATGAGCAGTTCTTC.

V and J are TRBV11-1 and TRBJ2-1; TRBD2 matches at 8 bases. V trimming: 5 bases; J trimming: 1 base; junction bases outside the gene matches: 1. Germline CDR1 SGHAT, CDR2 FQDESV (reference sequence). The CDR3 consists of 14 residues. The CDR3, as DNA: TGTGCCAGCAGCCCGGGGGGGTCCTACAATGAGCAGTTCTTC. It is translated as CASSPGGSYNEQFF.

The count of this clone is one. This chain connects TRBV5-4 to TRBJ2-5, with 8 bases lining up with TRBD1. With 2 bases clipped from V and 4 bases from J, the junction kept 1 base outside the gene matches. The CDR3 spans 13 residues. Per the germline V gene, CDR1 is SGHNT and CDR2 is YYREEE (reference sequence). CDR3 bases: TGTGCCAGCAGCTTTGGACAGGGAGAGACCCAGTACTTC. It translates to CASSFGQGETQYF.

This rearrangement joins TRBV10-1 to TRBJ2-3; TRBD2 agrees at 10 bases. V trimming: 3 bases; J trimming: 5 bases; junction bases outside the gene matches: 5. This CDR3 has 15 residues. CDR1 is WNHNN and CDR2 is SYGVQD in the germline V gene (reference sequence). The CDR3, as DNA: TGCGCCAGCAGTGATCGGAAGCGGGGGGGAGATACGCAGTATTTT. Translation: CASSDRKRGGDTQYF.

V gene TRBV5-4 combines with J gene TRBJ2-1; 9 bases line up with TRBD2. Germline V CDR1 and CDR2: SGHNT, YYREEE (reference sequence). Trimming removed 4 bases from V and 15 bases from J; junction bases left unmatched: 17. The CDR3 consists of 15 residues. CDR3 nucleotide sequence: TGTGCCAGCAGCGAAGCGGGGGGCCCCTTAAGGGCGGCGTTCTTC. Residues: CASSEAGGPLRAAFF.

This clone was counted between two and nine times. The V and J genes are TRBV5-1 and TRBJ2-1, with 8 nucleotides matching TRBD2. The V and J ends lost 2 bases and 10 bases, in that order; junction bases with no gene match: 14. The germline V gene encodes CDR1 SGHRS and CDR2 YFSETQ. The CDR3 has 16 amino acids. CDR3 coding DNA: TGCGCCAGCAGCTTACCCGGGACTAGTACAATGAGCGAGCAGTTCTTC. The encoded protein is CASSLPGTSTMSEQFF.

The chain recombines TRBV27 with TRBJ1-6; D not certain. V dropped 6 bases and J dropped 7 bases, with 16 bases sitting between them. Germline V gives CDR1 MNHEY, CDR2 SMNVEV (reference sequence). The CDR3 has 15 residues. Here the CDR3 DNA reads TGTGCCAGCAGACGACAACCGACGGAAAATTCACCCCTCCACTTT. Protein: CASRRQPTENSPLHF.

V usage is TRBV5-8 and J usage is TRBJ2-5; possible D gene TRBD1, 5 bases. The germline V gene encodes CDR1 SGHTS and CDR2 YDEGEE. The CDR3 runs 14 residues. With 4 bases removed from V and 4 bases from J, the gap between germline ends came to 14 bases. CDR3 loop: CASSRGLVSETQYF. In DNA form, the CDR3 reads TGTGCCAGCAGCAGGGGCCTAGTATCAGAGACCCAGTACTTC.

The chain recombines TRBV18 with TRBJ2-1; 8 nucleotides agree with TRBD2. The CDR3 is 15 residues long. With 2 bases clipped from V and 5 bases from J, the junction kept 5 bases outside the gene matches. CDR1 and CDR2 (germline): KGHSH, LQKENI. CDR3 DNA: TGTGCCAGCTCACCAAATCCGGGAGGGAACAATGAGCAGTTCTTC. It yields the protein CASSPNPGGNNEQFF.

This CDR3 is CASSPRRGAPEAFF. The CDR3 coding sequence is TGTGCCAGCAGCCCCCGAAGGGGCGCGCCCGAAGCTTTCTTT. This chain links TRBV11-1 with TRBJ1-1; maybe TRBD1 (5 bases). The CDR3 runs 14 residues. Trimming took off 5 bases at V and 8 bases at J, with 18 bases between the two ends. CDR1 is SGHAT and CDR2 is FQDESV in the germline V gene (reference sequence).

The V call is TRBV5-5, the J call TRBJ1-6; no clear D. V lost 0 bases to trimming and J lost 4 bases, with 5 bases between them. The CDR3 loop spans 14 amino acids. Germline loops: CDR1 SGHKS, CDR2 YYEKEE (reference sequence). The CDR3: CASSLDTYNSPLHF. The CDR3 region has the DNA TGTGCCAGCAGCTTGGACACATATAATTCACCCCTCCACTTT.

This clone appeared once. The CDR3, as DNA: TGTGCCACCAGCAGAGATCCTACCTTCCAAGAGACCCAGTACTTC. This translates into CATSRDPTFQETQYF. The chain employs TRBV15 and TRBJ2-5, with unresolved D. From germline, CDR1 is LNHNV and CDR2 YYDKDF (reference sequence). The CDR3 sequence is 15 residues long. The V end lost 0 bases, the J end lost 1 base, and 9 bases lay between the germline ends.

The table lists this clone with a few counts. V usage is TRBV6-6 and J usage is TRBJ1-2; D is unresolved. The CDR3 is 14 amino acids. Trimming took 0 bases from V and 6 from J, leaving 11 bases between them. The germline V gene has CDR1 MNHNY and CDR2 SVGAGI (reference sequence). The CDR3 spells CASSYSWGVDGYTF. CDR3 in DNA: TGTGCCAGCAGTTACTCTTGGGGAGTCGATGGCTACACCTTC.

V and J are TRBV4-1 and TRBJ2-5; tentatively, D is TRBD2 (6 bases). V lost 2 bases and J 7 bases, leaving 20 bases between the germline ends. This CDR3 contains 16 residues. The V gene's germline CDR1 is MGHRA and CDR2 YSYEKL. The DNA for the CDR3 is TGCGCCAGCAGCCAACCTCCGAGGGTGGTGGGGGGGACCCAGTACTTC. Protein: CASSQPPRVVGGTQYF.

This clone was seen a few times. The chain recombines TRBV4-1 with TRBJ1-2; 8 bases match TRBD1. The germline gives CDR1 MGHRA, CDR2 YSYEKL. The trim removed 3 bases at V and 8 bases at J, leaving 17 bases unmatched. The CDR3 is 17 amino acids. CDR3 sequence (DNA): TGCGCCAGCAGCCACACGCAGGGGGCGCTGAGCCCGGGGGGCTACACCTTC. Translating it yields CASSHTQGALSPGGYTF.

This chain links TRBV27 with TRBJ2-3; D is undetermined. CDR3 length equals 11 residues. CDR1 is MNHEY, CDR2 SMNVEV, per germline (reference sequence). Trimming took off 7 bases at V and 9 bases at J, with 11 bases between the two ends. CDR3 in DNA: TGTGCCAGCATTTCAAGTCAGACGCAGTATTTT. Its translation: CASISSQTQYF.

CDR3 nucleotides: TGTGCCAGCAGCCAAGTGGCCGGGACAGGGATTCTCTCTGGGGCCAACGTCCTGACTTTC. Translated, it gives CASSQVAGTGILSGANVLTF. This chain joins TRBV14 and TRBJ2-6; 9 bases are shared with TRBD1. Germline CDR1 SGHDN, CDR2 FVKESK. CDR3 length: 20 residues. The junction had 10 bases not matched to a gene; V was cut back by 1 base and J by 0 bases.

A single count supports this clone. This chain joins TRBV4-2 and TRBJ1-3, with TRBD1 identical over 8 bases. The germline gives CDR1 LGHNA, CDR2 YNFKEQ. With V trimmed by 4 bases and J by 2 bases, 7 bases remained unmatched. The CDR3 length is 16 residues. CDR3 nucleotides: TGTGCCAGCAGCCGAGCGCAGACAGGGGCTGGAAACACCATATATTTT. Translated, it gives CASSRAQTGAGNTIYF.

The chain links TRBV18 to TRBJ2-1; 10 nucleotides line up with TRBD2. V lost 6 bases, J lost 7 bases, and 9 bases stayed unmatched. The CDR3 covers 15 residues. From germline, CDR1 is KGHSH and CDR2 LQKENI. The CDR3: CASSPLAGVGNEQFF. Here the CDR3 DNA reads TGTGCCAGCTCCCCGCTAGCGGGGGTCGGTAATGAGCAGTTCTTC.

The chain has TRBV2 and TRBJ1-2; 10 bases align to TRBD1. J lost 4 bases, V lost 5 bases, and 7 bases had no gene match. Germline CDR1 and CDR2: SNHLY and FYNNEI. The CDR3 length is 15 residues. CDR3 in amino acids: CASSPGQGVTYGYTF. CDR3 sequence (DNA): TGTGCCAGCAGTCCTGGACAGGGGGTAACCTATGGCTACACCTTC.

The CDR3: CASSNIRTGDGYTF. The DNA for the CDR3 is TGTGCCAGTAGTAATATCCGTACAGGGGACGGCTACACCTTC. J is TRBJ1-2 and V is TRBV19; 7 nucleotides line up with TRBD1. Per germline, CDR1 LNHDA and CDR2 SQIVND (reference sequence). CDR3 length equals 14 residues. Unmatched junction bases numbered 10, after V lost 4 bases and J lost 8 bases.